This T cell receptor beta chain was recovered during a study of Graves' ophthalmopathy and Graves' hyperthyroidism. The V end was cut by 3 bases, the J end by 7 bases, with 10 bases between. Germline CDR1 reads SEHNR; CDR2 reads FQNEAQ (reference sequence). This CDR3 is built from 13 residues. The TCR beta CDR3 regions underwent amplification from RNA transcripts. The first round was an RT-PCR with HTBI primers, and the second round was a multiplex PCR. One entry per CDR3 protein, called by TCRdb with MiXCR from the multiplex PCR reads. The profile shows about 660,000 distinct CDR3 sequences, roughly 39% of them singletons.

Sequencing input: peripheral blood. This clonotype was sampled from an adult man with Graves' ophthalmopathy. V and J are TRBV7-9 and TRBJ1-3; the D is unclear. The CDR3 reads CASSLGQPNTIYF. CDR3 nucleotide sequence: TGTGCCAGCAGCTTGGGTCAACCGAACACCATATATTTT.